This TCR beta chain was profiled in a study of blood T cell repertoires in COVID-19. Study background: Samples representing acute and convalescent COVID-19 were sourced from the United States, Italy and Spain. T cells, B-cell-depleted T cells, or PBMCs supplied cDNA or gDNA.

As processed by the authors: Amplification from reference gene primers served as the basis for estimated nucleated cell counts. The protocol was immunoSEQ multiplex PCR, while the TCRdb copy is restricted to in-frame clones and leaves out a portion. The DNA was the basis for D and trimming; V, J and clone size are from that table. This sample has about 91,000 clones, with roughly 71% found just once. Unmatched junction bases numbered 4, after V lost 5 bases and J lost 2 bases. This CDR3 is 14 amino acids long. Germline values: CDR1 SGHTA, CDR2 FQGTGA. The sequence was obtained from a woman aged 80 or over with acute or convalescent COVID-19. The V gene is TRBV7-3, the J gene TRBJ2-3; TRBD1 aligns across 7 bases. What was sequenced was peripheral blood. The CDR3 DNA sequence: TGTGCCAGCAGCCGGGGACAGACCACAGATACGCAGTATTTT. As protein: CASSRGQTTDTQYF.